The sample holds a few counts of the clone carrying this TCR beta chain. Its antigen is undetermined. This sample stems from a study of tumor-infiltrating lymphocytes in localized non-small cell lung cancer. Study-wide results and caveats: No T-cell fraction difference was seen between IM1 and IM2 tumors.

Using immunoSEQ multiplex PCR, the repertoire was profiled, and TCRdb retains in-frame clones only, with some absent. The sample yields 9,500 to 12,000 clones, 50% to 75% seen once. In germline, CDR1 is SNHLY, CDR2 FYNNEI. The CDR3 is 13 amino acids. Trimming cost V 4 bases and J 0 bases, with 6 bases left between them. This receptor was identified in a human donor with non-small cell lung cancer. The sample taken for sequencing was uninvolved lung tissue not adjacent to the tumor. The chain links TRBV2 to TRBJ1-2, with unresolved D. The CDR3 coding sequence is TGTGCCAGCAGTGCTAGGGCTAACTATGGCTACACCTTC. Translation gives CASSARANYGYTF. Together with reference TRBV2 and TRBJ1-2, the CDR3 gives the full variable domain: EPEVTQTPSHQVTQMGQEVILRCVPISNHLYFYWYRQILGQKVEFLVSFYNNEISEKSEIFDDQFSVERPDGSNFTLKIRSTKLEDSAMYFCASSARANYGYTFGSGTRLTVV.